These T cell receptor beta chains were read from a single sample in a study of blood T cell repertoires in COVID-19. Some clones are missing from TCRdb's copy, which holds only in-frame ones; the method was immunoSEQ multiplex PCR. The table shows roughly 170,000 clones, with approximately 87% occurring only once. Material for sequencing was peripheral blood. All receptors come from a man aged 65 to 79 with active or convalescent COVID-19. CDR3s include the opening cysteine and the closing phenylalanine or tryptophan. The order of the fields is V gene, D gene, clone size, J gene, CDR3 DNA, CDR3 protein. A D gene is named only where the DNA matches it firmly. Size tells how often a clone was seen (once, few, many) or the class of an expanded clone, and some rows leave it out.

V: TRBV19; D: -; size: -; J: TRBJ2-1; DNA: TGTGCCAGTAGTCCCCTCAGCTACAATGAGCAGTTCTTC; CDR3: CASSPLSYNEQFF
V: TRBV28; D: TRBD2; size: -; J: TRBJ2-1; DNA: TGTGCCAGCAGGGAAGGGCAACTAGCGGGAGGGCAGTTCTTC; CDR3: CASREGQLAGGQFF
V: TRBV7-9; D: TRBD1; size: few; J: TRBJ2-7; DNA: TGTGCCAGCAGCCATATCGACAGGGGGCCCTACGAGCAGTACTTC; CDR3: CASSHIDRGPYEQYF
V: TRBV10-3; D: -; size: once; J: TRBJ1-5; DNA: TGTGCCATCAGTGTCAGGCAAACCGATCAGCCCCAGCATTTT; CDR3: CAISVRQTDQPQHF
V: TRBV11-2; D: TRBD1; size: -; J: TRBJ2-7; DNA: TGTGCCAGCAGCCTTGGACGGACAGGGGTCTACGAGCAGTACTTC; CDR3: CASSLGRTGVYEQYF
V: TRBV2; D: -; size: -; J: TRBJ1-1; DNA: TGTGCCAGCATGGAGGAGATGAACACTGAAGCTTTCTTT; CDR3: CASMEEMNTEAFF
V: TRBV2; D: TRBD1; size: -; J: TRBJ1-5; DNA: TGTGCCAGCAGTTCCGACAGGGGAGACAATCAGCCCCAGCATTTT; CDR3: CASSSDRGDNQPQHF
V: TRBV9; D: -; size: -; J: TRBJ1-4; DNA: TGTGCCAGCAGCGTAGAAGGGGAGGGCTCGGGAAAACTGTTTTTT; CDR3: CASSVEGEGSGKLFF
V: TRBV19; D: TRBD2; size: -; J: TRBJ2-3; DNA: TGTGCCAGTACCCAATCAGGGCGGATTCTAGCGGGGACCACAGATACGCAGTATTTT; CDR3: CASTQSGRILAGTTDTQYF
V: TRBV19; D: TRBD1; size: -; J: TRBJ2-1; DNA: TGTGCCAGTAGTAAGGACAGGCTCGATGAGCAGTTCTTC; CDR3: CASSKDRLDEQFF
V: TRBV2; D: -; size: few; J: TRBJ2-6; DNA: TGTGCCAGCAGCTCACAGGGATTCTCTGGGGCCAACGTCCTGACTTTC; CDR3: CASSSQGFSGANVLTF
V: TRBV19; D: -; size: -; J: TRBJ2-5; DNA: TGTGCCAGTCACGGGGGAACCCAAGAGACCCAGTACTTC; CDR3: CASHGGTQETQYF
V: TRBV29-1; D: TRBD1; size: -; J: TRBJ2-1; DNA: TGCAGCGTACGCGACAGGGGGAGAGGGTACTACAATGAGCAGTTCTTC; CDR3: CSVRDRGRGYYNEQFF
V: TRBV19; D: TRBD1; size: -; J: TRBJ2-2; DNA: TGTGCCAGTAGTATCACAGGGGTGAGCACCGGGGAGCTGTTTTTT; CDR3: CASSITGVSTGELFF
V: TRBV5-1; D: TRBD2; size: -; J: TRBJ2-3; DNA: TGCGCCAGCAGCCCCGGACTAGCTGGCACAGATACGCAGTATTTT; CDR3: CASSPGLAGTDTQYF
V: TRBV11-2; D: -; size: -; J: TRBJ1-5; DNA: TGTGCCAGCAGCCCCACGGGGGGTCAGCCCCAGCATTTT; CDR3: CASSPTGGQPQHF
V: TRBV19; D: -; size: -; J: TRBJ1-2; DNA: TGTGCCAGTAGTATAGAGGGCAGGGCCTGGAAGGGCTACACCTTC; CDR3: CASSIEGRAWKGYTF
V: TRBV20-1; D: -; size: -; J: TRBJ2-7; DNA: TGCAGTGCTACGCGGGCCTACGAGCAGTACTTC; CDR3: CSATRAYEQYF
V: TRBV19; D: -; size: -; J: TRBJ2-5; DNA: TGTGCCAGTAATGGAGGGATCCAAGAGACCCAGTACTTC; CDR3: CASNGGIQETQYF
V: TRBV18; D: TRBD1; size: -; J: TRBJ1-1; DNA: TGTGCCAGCTCATCTGACAGGGGGCTAGCTTTCTTT; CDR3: CASSSDRGLAFF
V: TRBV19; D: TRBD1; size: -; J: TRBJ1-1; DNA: TGTGCCAGTAGTATAGGCGGGACAGGCACTGAAGCTTTCTTT; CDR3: CASSIGGTGTEAFF
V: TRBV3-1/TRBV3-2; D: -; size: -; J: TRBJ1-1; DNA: TGTGCCAGCAGCCAGGGCCATCAGAACACTGAAGCTTTCTTT; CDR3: CASSQGHQNTEAFF
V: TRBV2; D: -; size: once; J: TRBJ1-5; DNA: TGTGCCAGCAGCCTGGGGGGGGGTTTGGGTCAGCCCCAGCATTTT; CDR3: CASSLGGGLGQPQHF
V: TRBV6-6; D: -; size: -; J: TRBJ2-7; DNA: TGTGCCAGCATACTCAACTCCTACGAGCAGTACTTC; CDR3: CASILNSYEQYF
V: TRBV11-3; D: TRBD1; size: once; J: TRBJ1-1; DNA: TGTGCCAGCAGCCTCACAGGGGACACTGAAGCTTTCTTT; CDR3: CASSLTGDTEAFF
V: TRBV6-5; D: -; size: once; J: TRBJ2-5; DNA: TGTGCCAGCAACAGGGAACAAGAGACCCAGTACTTC; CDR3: CASNREQETQYF
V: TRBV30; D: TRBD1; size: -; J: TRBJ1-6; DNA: TGTGCCTGGAGTGTTCTGGGACAGGGTAATTCACCCCTCCACTTT; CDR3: CAWSVLGQGNSPLHF
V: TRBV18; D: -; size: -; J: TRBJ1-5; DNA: TGTGCCAGCTCACCAGGCGGGGATCTAGGGCAGCCCCAGCATTTT; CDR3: CASSPGGDLGQPQHF
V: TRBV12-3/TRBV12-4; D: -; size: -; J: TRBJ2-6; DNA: TGTGCCAGCAGCCCAACAGGGGCCAACGTCCTGACTTTC; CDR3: CASSPTGANVLTF
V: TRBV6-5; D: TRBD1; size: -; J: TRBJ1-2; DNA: TGTGCCAGCAGTTCGTGGAAGCCGGGGACAGAATATGGCTACACCTTC; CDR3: CASSSWKPGTEYGYTF
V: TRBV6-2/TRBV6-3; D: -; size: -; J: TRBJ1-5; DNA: TGTGCCAGCAGTTACAGGCAGGTCCCTAATCAGCCCCAGCATTTT; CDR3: CASSYRQVPNQPQHF
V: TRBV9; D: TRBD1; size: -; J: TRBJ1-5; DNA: TGTGCCAGCAGCGTAGCTGACAGGGCGGGTCAGCCCCAGCATTTT; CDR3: CASSVADRAGQPQHF
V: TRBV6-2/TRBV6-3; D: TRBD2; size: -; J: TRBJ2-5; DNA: TGTGCCAGCAGTTACCTAGCGGGGGGGCAAGAGACCCAGTACTTC; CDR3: CASSYLAGGQETQYF
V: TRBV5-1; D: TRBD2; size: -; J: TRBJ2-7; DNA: TGCGCCAGCGGACTAGCGGGAAACTACGAGCAGTACTTC; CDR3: CASGLAGNYEQYF
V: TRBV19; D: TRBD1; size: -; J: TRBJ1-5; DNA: TGTGCCAGTAGGACCGGGACAGGGGGCAATCAGCCCCAGCATTTT; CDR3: CASRTGTGGNQPQHF
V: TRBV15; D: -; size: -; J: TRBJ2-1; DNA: TGTGCCACCAGCATCTCAGGGTCAAACAATGAGCAGTTCTTC; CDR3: CATSISGSNNEQFF
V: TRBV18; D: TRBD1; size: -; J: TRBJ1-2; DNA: TGTGCCAGCTCACCACCGTCCCGTGCCGGGACAGGGGGATATGGCTACACCTTC; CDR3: CASSPPSRAGTGGYGYTF
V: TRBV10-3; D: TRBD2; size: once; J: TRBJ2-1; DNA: TGTGCCATCAGAGGTGGGACTAGCTACAATGAGCAGTTCTTC; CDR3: CAIRGGTSYNEQFF
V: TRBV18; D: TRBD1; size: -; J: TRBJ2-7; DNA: TGTGCCAGCTCACCACCGGGACAGGGGGCGCAGTACTTC; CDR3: CASSPPGQGAQYF
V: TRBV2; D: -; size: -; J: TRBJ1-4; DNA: TGTGCCAGCAAGGGGGGGGCAGCTGGGGAAAAACTGTTTTTT; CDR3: CASKGGAAGEKLFF
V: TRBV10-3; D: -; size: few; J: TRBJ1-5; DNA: TGTGCCACCAAGGGGATGGGGTTTTTTCAGCCCCAGCATTTT; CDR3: CATKGMGFFQPQHF
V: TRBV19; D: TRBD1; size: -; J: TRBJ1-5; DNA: TGTGCCAGTAGAGACAGGGGCGTTGGCAATCAGCCCCAGCATTTT; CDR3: CASRDRGVGNQPQHF
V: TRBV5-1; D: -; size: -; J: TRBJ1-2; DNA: TGCGCCAGCAGCCCACTCCCTCAGGGGTTCGATGGCTACACCTTC; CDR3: CASSPLPQGFDGYTF
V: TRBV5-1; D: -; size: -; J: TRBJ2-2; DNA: TGCGCCAGCGGGTCCCGGGAGCCCCAAACCGGGGAGCTGTTTTTT; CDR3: CASGSREPQTGELFF
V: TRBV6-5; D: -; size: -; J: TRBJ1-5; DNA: TGTGCCAGCAGTTACTCCAGGGGCCAGCCCCAGCATTTT; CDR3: CASSYSRGQPQHF
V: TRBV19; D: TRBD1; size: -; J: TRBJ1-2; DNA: TGTGCCAGTCATCGGGCGGACAGGGATGGCTACACCTTC; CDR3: CASHRADRDGYTF
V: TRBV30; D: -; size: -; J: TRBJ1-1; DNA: TGTGCCCACCGTCGGGGGATCAACACTGAAGCTTTCTTT; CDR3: CAHRRGINTEAFF
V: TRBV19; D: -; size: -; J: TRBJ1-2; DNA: TGTGCCAGTAGTTCCACCCGTAAGGGGGGGTCATATGGCTACACCTTC; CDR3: CASSSTRKGGSYGYTF
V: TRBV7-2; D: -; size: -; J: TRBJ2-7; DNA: TGTGCCAGCAGCCCGGGCCCGCGGGACAGTCCCTACGAGCAGTACTTC; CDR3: CASSPGPRDSPYEQYF
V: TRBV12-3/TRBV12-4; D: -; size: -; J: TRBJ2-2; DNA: TGTGCCAGCAGGCTTGGGAGTAGGGAGCTGTTTTTT; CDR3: CASRLGSRELFF
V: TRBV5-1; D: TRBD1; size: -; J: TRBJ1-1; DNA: TGCGCCAGCAGCTTGGGGACAGGGTGGGGCACTGAAGCTTTCTTT; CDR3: CASSLGTGWGTEAFF
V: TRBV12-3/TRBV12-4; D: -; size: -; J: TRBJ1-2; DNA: TGTGCCAGCAGCCTGACACGTAACTATGGCTACACCTTC; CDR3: CASSLTRNYGYTF
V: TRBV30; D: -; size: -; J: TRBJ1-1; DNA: TGTGCCTGGGGATTCAATACAGGGTTGGGCACTGAAGCTTTCTTT; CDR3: CAWGFNTGLGTEAFF
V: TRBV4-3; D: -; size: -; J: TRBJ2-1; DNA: TGCGCCAGCAGCCAAGATCTGGGGCTAAATGAGCAGTTCTTC; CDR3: CASSQDLGLNEQFF
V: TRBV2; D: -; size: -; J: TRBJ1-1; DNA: TGTGCCAGCAGTGCAGGGACTGAAGCTTTCTTT; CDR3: CASSAGTEAFF
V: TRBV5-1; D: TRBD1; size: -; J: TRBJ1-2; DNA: TGCGCCAGCAGCATACAGGGGGACTATGGCTACACCTTC; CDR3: CASSIQGDYGYTF
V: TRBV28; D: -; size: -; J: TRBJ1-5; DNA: TGTGCCAGCAGTAGACAGGTTTTCGGCAATCAGCCCCAGCATTTT; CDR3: CASSRQVFGNQPQHF
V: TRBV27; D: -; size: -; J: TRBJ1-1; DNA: TGTGCCAGCAGATCAGGAAACACTGAAGCTTTCTTT; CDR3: CASRSGNTEAFF